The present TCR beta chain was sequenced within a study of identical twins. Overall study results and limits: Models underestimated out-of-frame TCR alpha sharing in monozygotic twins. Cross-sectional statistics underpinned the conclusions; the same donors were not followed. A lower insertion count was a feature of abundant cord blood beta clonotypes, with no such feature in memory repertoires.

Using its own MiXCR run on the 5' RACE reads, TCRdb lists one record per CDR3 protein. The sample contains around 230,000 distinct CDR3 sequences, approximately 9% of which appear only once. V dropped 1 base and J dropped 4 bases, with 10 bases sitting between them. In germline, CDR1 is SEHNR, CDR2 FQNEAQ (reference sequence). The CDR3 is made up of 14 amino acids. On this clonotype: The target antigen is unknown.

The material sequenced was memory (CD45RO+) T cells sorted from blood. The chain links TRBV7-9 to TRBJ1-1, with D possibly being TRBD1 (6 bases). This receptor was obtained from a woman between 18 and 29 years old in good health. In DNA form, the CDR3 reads TGTGCCAGCAGCTTAGTGGAGGGGGTCACTGAAGCTTTCTTT. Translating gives CASSLVEGVTEAFF.